The 17 T cell receptor beta chains given below trace back to one sample, sequenced in a study of blood T cell repertoires in COVID-19. Generated by immunoSEQ multiplex PCR, the TCRdb table keeps only in-frame clones and is missing some. This sample has 150,000 to 200,000 clones, with 80% to 85% found just once. Sequencing used peripheral blood. These receptor sequences come from a man aged 70 or older with active or convalescent COVID-19.

This clone showed up just a few times. V gene TRBV27 combines with J gene TRBJ2-7; TRBD1 aligns across 9 bases. This CDR3 is built from 15 residues. The J segment lost 4 bases and the V segment lost 4 bases, leaving 8 bases of the junction unmatched. CDR1 MNHEY and CDR2 SMNVEV come from the germline V gene (reference sequence). CDR3 sequence: CASSSPGQGKYEQYF. The CDR3 nucleotides are TGTGCCAGCAGTTCACCGGGACAGGGTAAATACGAGCAGTACTTC.

The V and J genes are TRBV9 and TRBJ1-4; 7 bases are shared with TRBD1. With 4 bases clipped from V and 0 bases from J, the junction kept 21 bases outside the gene matches. CDR3 size: 21 residues. From germline, CDR1 is SGDLS and CDR2 YYNGEE. The CDR3 DNA sequence: TGTGCCAGCAGCCGAGACAGGGACCCCCATATTTCCCCCACAACTAATGAAAAACTGTTTTTT. This translates into CASSRDRDPHISPTTNEKLFF.

The chain carries TRBV7-2 and TRBJ2-2; 9 bases fit TRBD1. Germline CDR1 reads SGHTA; CDR2 reads FQGNSA. Trimming at V came to 5 bases and at J to 5 bases, leaving 6 bases not matched to a gene. The CDR3 consists of 15 residues. CDR3 sequence: CASSLTGGRTGELFF. CDR3 DNA sequence: TGTGCCAGCAGCCTGACAGGGGGAAGGACCGGGGAGCTGTTTTTT. The full variable domain, in which reference TRBV7-2 and TRBJ2-2 provide the parts outside the CDR3, is GAGVSQSPSNKVTEKGKDVELRCDPISGHTALYWYRQSLGQGLEFLIYFQGNSAPDKSGLPSDRFSAERTGGSVSTLTIQRTQQEDSAVYLCASSLTGGRTGELFFGEGSRLTVL.

The J gene is TRBJ2-5, the V gene TRBV6-2 or TRBV6-3; 9 nucleotides agree with TRBD2. The CDR3 has 19 residues. The germline V gene has CDR1 MNHEY and CDR2 SVGEGT. With 0 bases clipped from V and 4 bases from J, the junction kept 15 bases outside the gene matches. The CDR3 reads CASSYSKTWLAGPPETQYF. CDR3 nucleotide sequence: TGTGCCAGCAGTTACTCGAAAACTTGGCTAGCGGGACCCCCAGAGACCCAGTACTTC.

The genes are TRBV29-1 and TRBJ2-1; possible D gene TRBD1, 6 bases. Germline CDR1 SQVTM, CDR2 ANQGSEA. Trimming pared 4 bases from V and 0 bases from J, leaving 7 bases between. The CDR3 contains 13 residues. The CDR3: CSVVGGSYNEQFF. In DNA, the CDR3 is TGCAGCGTTGTAGGGGGCTCCTACAATGAGCAGTTCTTC.

Turning to this clone: Different DNA sequences within this sample yield the same CDR3. The chain employs TRBV4-1 and TRBJ2-7; D is perhaps TRBD2 (5 bases). This CDR3 region has 15 residues. Germline CDR1 and CDR2: MGHRA and YSYEKL. The germline V and J ends were trimmed by 0 bases and 4 bases, with 13 bases remaining between them. The CDR3 protein is CASSQDRGSLYEQYF. Written as DNA, the CDR3 is TGCGCCAGCAGCCAAGATCGGGGATCCCTATACGAGCAGTACTTC.

This clone was detected once. The chain has TRBV2 and TRBJ2-7; possibly TRBD1 for D (5 bases). Germline V gene data show CDR1 as SNHLY and CDR2 as FYNNEI. V dropped 2 bases and J dropped 5 bases, with 7 bases sitting between them. The CDR3 extends over 12 amino acids. CDR3 nucleotide sequence: TGTGCCAGCAGTGAACAGGGCCACGAGCAGTACTTC. Its protein is CASSEQGHEQYF.

This clone was counted a single time. Other DNA sequences in this sample translate to the same CDR3. This rearrangement joins TRBV28 to TRBJ1-2; unclear D gene. The CDR3 spans 11 residues. The V gene lost 6 bases and the J gene lost 8 bases, with 10 bases spanning the gap. CDR1 is MDHEN and CDR2 is SYDVKM in the germline V gene. CDR3 region: CASSPGGGYTF. In DNA, the CDR3 is TGTGCCAGCAGCCCAGGTGGGGGCTACACCTTC.

The chain combines TRBV7-3 with TRBJ2-2; tentatively, D is TRBD2 (6 bases). V shed 5 bases and J shed 1 base, with 11 bases lying between them. This CDR3 is built from 15 residues. In germline, CDR1 is SGHTA, CDR2 FQGTGA. CDR3 region: CASSPGLRNTGELFF. In nucleotides, the CDR3 is TGTGCCAGCAGCCCGGGACTCCGGAACACCGGGGAGCTGTTTTTT. Supplemented by reference TRBV7-3 and TRBJ2-2, the full variable domain reads GAGVSQTPSNKVTEKGKYVELRCDPISGHTALYWYRQSLGQGPEFLIYFQGTGAADDSGLPNDRFFAVRPEGSVSTLKIQRTERGDSAVYLCASSPGLRNTGELFFGEGSRLTVL.

V usage is TRBV28 and J usage is TRBJ2-1; 7 bases line up with TRBD2. This CDR3 has 15 residues. Per germline, CDR1 MDHEN and CDR2 SYDVKM. The trim removed 4 bases at V and 0 bases at J, leaving 3 bases unmatched. CDR3 sequence (DNA): TGTGCCAGCAGTTCCGGGGGGAGCTCCTACAATGAGCAGTTCTTC. The encoded protein is CASSSGGSSYNEQFF.

V is TRBV5-1 and J is TRBJ2-1, with 10 bases fitting TRBD1. Looked up from germline, CDR1 is SGHRS and CDR2 is YFSETQ. This CDR3 spans 15 amino acids. The ends lost 9 bases at V and 8 bases at J; junction bases unmatched: 14. This CDR3 reads CATKAGTGAIYEQFF. CDR3 DNA sequence: TGCGCCACCAAAGCCGGGACAGGGGCGATTTATGAGCAGTTCTTC.

The rearrangement uses TRBV7-2 and TRBJ1-5; possible D gene TRBD1, 5 bases. CDR3 length equals 13 residues. Germline CDR1 is SGHTA and CDR2 is FQGNSA. V lost 6 bases to trimming and J lost 8 bases, with 14 bases between them. DNA of the CDR3: TGTGCCAGCAGTTTTAGGGGAATGGAGCCCCAGCATTTT. Protein: CASSFRGMEPQHF. Filled out from reference TRBV7-2 and TRBJ1-5, the complete variable domain reads GAGVSQSPSNKVTEKGKDVELRCDPISGHTALYWYRQSLGQGLEFLIYFQGNSAPDKSGLPSDRFSAERTGGSVSTLTIQRTQQEDSAVYLCASSFRGMEPQHFGDGTRLSIL.

V is TRBV18 and J is TRBJ1-3; perhaps TRBD1 as D (5 bases). Germline-derived CDR1 and CDR2 are KGHSH and LQKENI. The ends were cut back, 3 bases at V and 4 bases at J, with 10 bases in the middle. The CDR3 has 14 amino acids. CDR3 residues: CASSPGLGGNTIYF. The CDR3 DNA is TGTGCCAGCTCACCGGGACTGGGAGGAAACACCATATATTTT.

J is TRBJ2-3 and V is TRBV4-1; D perhaps matches TRBD2 (5 bases). CDR1 MGHRA and CDR2 YSYEKL come from the germline V gene. This CDR3 is 15 amino acids long. V lost 0 bases and J 3 bases, leaving 10 bases between the germline ends. CDR3 protein: CASSQDRRGTDTQYF. In DNA form, the CDR3 reads TGCGCCAGCAGCCAAGACCGCCGAGGGACAGATACGCAGTATTTT.

This chain joins TRBV6-6 and TRBJ2-7, with 7 bases identical to TRBD1. The V gene end was trimmed by 2 bases and the J gene end by 4 bases; junction bases not matched to a gene: 8. CDR3 length equals 15 residues. In germline, CDR1 is MNHNY, CDR2 SVGAGI (reference sequence). As DNA, the CDR3 is TGTGCCAGCAGTTACGGGACAGCCCGATCTTACGAGCAGTACTTC. It is translated as CASSYGTARSYEQYF.

V and J are TRBV27 and TRBJ2-7; TRBD2 matches 11 bases. V shed 3 bases and J 4 bases; nucleotides not matched to a gene: 2. Per germline, CDR1 MNHEY and CDR2 SMNVEV (reference sequence). This CDR3 is 14 amino acids long. The CDR3 loop reads CASSFLAGGYEQYF. CDR3 in DNA: TGTGCCAGCAGTTTCCTAGCGGGAGGATACGAGCAGTACTTC.

V usage is TRBV5-4 and J usage is TRBJ1-3; D is ambiguous. Germline CDR1 SGHNT, CDR2 YYREEE (reference sequence). Trimming removed 0 bases from V and 4 bases from J, with 8 bases in between. CDR3 length equals 14 residues. CDR3 in DNA: TGTGCCAGCAGCTTGGGTCCCGGGGGAAACACCATATATTTT. It is translated as CASSLGPGGNTIYF.